The 29 T cell receptor beta chains listed next were all sequenced from one sample in a study of spatial heterogeneity in lung cancer. Points from the study as a whole: Counts that tracked tumor mutation counts were those of expanded intratumoral alpha and beta TCRs.

Time point here: sample taken at primary tumor resection. TCRdb re-derived calls from the 5' RACE reads in MiXCR, one entry per CDR3 protein. Of about 15,000 distinct CDR3 sequences listed, 6.2% are singletons. The antigens of these receptors remain unknown. The material sequenced was lung tumor tissue, taken at surgery. Receptors originate from a male donor with early-stage non-small cell lung cancer.

This clonotype came up many times. For a library built for alpha chains, this beta chain is a stray read; little rests on its size. The V call is TRBV30, the J call TRBJ1-4; D not resolved. The CDR3 is 14 residues long. V was clipped by 4 bases and J by 10 bases, with 19 bases between them. Germline V lookup: CDR1 GTSNPN, CDR2 SVGIG (reference sequence). CDR3 in amino acids: CAWTDGWASGKLFF. The DNA of the CDR3 is TGTGCCTGGACGGATGGTTGGGCGTCGGGAAAACTGTTTTTT.

This clonotype was counted at least ten times. As an off-target read in a library built for alpha chains, this beta chain has a frequency of little significance. The rearrangement joins TRBV6-1 to TRBJ2-5, with D possibly being TRBD1 (7 bases). The germline CDR1 and CDR2 sequences are MNHNS and SASEGT. The CDR3 has 13 amino acids. V dropped 6 bases and J dropped 5 bases, with 13 bases sitting between them. The CDR3 region is CASSRGAQETQYF. CDR3 sequence (DNA): TGTGCCAGCAGCAGGGGGGCGCAGGAGACCCAGTACTTC.

Points on this clonotype: Being off target in a library aimed at alpha chains, this beta chain has a size of little meaning. The chain combines TRBV3-1 with TRBJ2-3; perhaps TRBD2 as D (6 bases). Germline CDR1 and CDR2: LGHDT and YNNKEL (reference sequence). Trimming stripped 1 base from V and 4 bases from J, with 12 bases between. The CDR3 is 15 residues long. The CDR3 nucleotides read TGTGCCAGCAGCCAAGTCCCTTCTAGCGCAGATACGCAGTATTTT. Translated: CASSQVPSSADTQYF.

At least ten counts were recorded for this clonotype. Being off target in a library aimed at alpha chains, this beta chain has a size of little meaning. J is TRBJ2-3 and V is TRBV20-1; D is unclear. This CDR3 contains 14 residues. V shed 0 bases and J shed 4 bases, with 11 bases lying between them. The germline CDR1 and CDR2 sequences are DFQATT and SNEGSKA (reference sequence). The CDR3 loop reads CSARDLVSADTQYF. In DNA, the CDR3 is TGCAGTGCTAGAGATCTGGTATCGGCAGATACGCAGTATTTT.

This clonotype was counted ten times or more. A library made for alpha chains picked up this beta chain off target, so its size means little. This chain uses TRBV7-9 with TRBJ1-2; 7 nucleotides line up with TRBD1. The CDR3 loop spans 12 amino acids. Germline trimming cut 3 bases from V and 8 bases from J; bases unmatched to any gene: 3. Germline V gene lookup returns CDR1 SEHNR and CDR2 FQNEAQ (reference sequence). Written as DNA, the CDR3 is TGTGCCAGCAGCTTGGACAGGAGAGGCTACACCTTC. Translating it yields CASSLDRRGYTF.

This clonotype is medium-sized. This beta chain slipped into a library made for alpha chains as a stray read, so its size is not meaningful. The genes are TRBV29-1 and TRBJ2-3, with no clear D. V lost 0 bases to trimming and J lost 0 bases, with 13 bases between them. Germline V lookup: CDR1 SQVTM, CDR2 ANQGSEA. CDR3 length equals 16 residues. In DNA form, the CDR3 reads TGCAGCGTTGAAGATTCTATCATCGGGAGCACAGATACGCAGTATTTT. This gives the protein CSVEDSIIGSTDTQYF.

This clonotype is classed as large. As an off-target read in a library built for alpha chains, this beta chain has a frequency of little significance. The chain couples TRBV12-3 or TRBV12-4 to TRBJ1-3; D uncertain. The CDR3 runs 12 residues. Trimming took off 6 bases at V and 6 bases at J, with 9 bases between the two ends. The CDR3 loop reads CASSPGSNTIYF. The CDR3 DNA sequence: TGTGCCAGCAGCCCTGGCTCAAACACCATATATTTT.

The table lists this clonotype with many counts. Being off target in a library aimed at alpha chains, this beta chain has a size of little meaning. CDR3 nucleotide sequence: TGCAGCGCTGGGGTAACAGGAGCTAATGAGCAGTTCTTC. It encodes CSAGVTGANEQFF. The chain uses TRBV29-1 and TRBJ2-1; tentatively, D is TRBD1 (5 bases). This CDR3 region has 13 residues. The V end lost 7 bases, the J end lost 7 bases, and 17 bases lay between the germline ends. Germline CDR1 and CDR2: SQVTM and ANQGSEA.

At least ten counts were recorded for this clonotype. As an off-target read in a library built for alpha chains, this beta chain has a frequency of little significance. The chain employs TRBV7-8 and TRBJ1-5; 8 bases map to TRBD1. V gave up 5 bases and J gave up 5 bases; unmatched junction bases: 5. The CDR3 runs to 14 residues. Germline assignment: CDR1 SGHVS and CDR2 FQNEAQ. This CDR3 reads CASSRDRYDQPQHF. Here the CDR3 DNA reads TGTGCCAGCAGCCGGGACAGGTACGATCAGCCCCAGCATTTT.

Ten or more counts support this clonotype. This beta chain came through as a stray read in a library set up for alpha chains, and its size says little. This chain uses TRBV9 with TRBJ2-1; 7 nucleotides match TRBD2. The CDR3 has 17 amino acids. Germline-derived CDR1 and CDR2 are SGDLS and YYNGEE. V lost 0 bases and J lost 1; bases outside the gene matches: 7. The CDR3: CASSVGIAGPSYNEQFF. Here the CDR3 DNA reads TGTGCCAGCAGCGTAGGGATAGCGGGTCCATCCTACAATGAGCAGTTCTTC.

Within the sample, this clonotype is medium-sized. Because the library targeted alpha chains, this beta chain is an off-target read whose size means little. This chain joins TRBV20-1 and TRBJ1-2, with TRBD1 matching 7 bases. The J segment lost 3 bases and the V segment lost 5 bases, leaving 3 bases of the junction unmatched. The CDR3 spans 12 residues. CDR1 DFQATT and CDR2 SNEGSKA come from the germline V gene (reference sequence). Written as DNA, the CDR3 is TGCAGTGCTGGACAGGAATACTATGGCTACACCTTC. This translates into CSAGQEYYGYTF.

The sample holds many counts of this clonotype. Within a library made for alpha chains, this beta chain is off target, and its count is uninformative. This sequence joins TRBV6-5 and TRBJ2-1; 9 bases map to TRBD1. The trim removed 2 bases at V and 5 bases at J, leaving 4 bases unmatched. From germline, CDR1 is MNHEY and CDR2 SVGAGI. CDR3 length: 15 amino acids. CDR3 DNA sequence: TGTGCCAGCAGTTACGGGGGGACAGGGAACAATGAGCAGTTCTTC. Protein sequence: CASSYGGTGNNEQFF.

There are many counts of this clonotype. This beta chain is a stray sequence in a library constructed for alpha chains; its clone size is not meaningful. The rearrangement joins TRBV7-3 to TRBJ2-1; the D gene is possibly TRBD2 (5 bases). V dropped 6 bases and J dropped 7 bases, with 13 bases sitting between them. The length of the CDR3 is 13 residues. Germline V lookup: CDR1 SGHTA, CDR2 FQGTGA. As DNA, the CDR3 is TGTGCCAGCAGTTTCGGGGTTAAGAATGAGCAGTTCTTC. It yields the protein CASSFGVKNEQFF. The entire variable domain, with the rest obtained from reference TRBV7-3 and TRBJ2-1, is as follows: GAGVSQTPSNKVTEKGKYVELRCDPISGHTALYWYRQSLGQGPEFLIYFQGTGAADDSGLPNDRFFAVRPEGSVSTLKIQRTERGDSAVYLCASSFGVKNEQFFGPGTRLTVL.

A note on this clonotype: Because the library targeted alpha chains, this beta chain is an off-target read whose size means little. The rearrangement uses TRBV20-1 and TRBJ2-4, with 7 bases aligning to TRBD1. V lost 3 bases and J lost 0; bases outside the gene matches: 5. Germline V CDR1 and CDR2: DFQATT, SNEGSKA (reference sequence). This CDR3 has 15 residues. This CDR3 reads CSARDDREAKNIQYF. The CDR3 DNA reads TGCAGTGCTAGGGATGACAGGGAAGCCAAAAACATTCAGTACTTC.

The table lists this clonotype with many counts. This beta chain is off target for a library built for alpha chains, so its abundance means little. J is TRBJ2-1 and V is TRBV6-4, with TRBD2 matching 13 bases. The CDR3 contains 17 residues. V trimming: 3 bases; J trimming: 3 bases; junction bases outside the gene matches: 5. Germline V lookup: CDR1 MRHNA, CDR2 SNTAGT. The DNA for the CDR3 is TGTGCCAGCAGTGAGGGACTAGCGGGAAGCGGCTACAATGAGCAGTTCTTC. It is translated as CASSEGLAGSGYNEQFF.

In this sample, this clonotype turned up many times. A library made for alpha chains picked up this beta chain off target, so its size means little. The chain couples TRBV10-3 to TRBJ2-1; TRBD2 agrees at 10 bases. Trimming took 4 bases from V and 5 from J; bases not matched to a gene: 2. CDR1 ENHRY and CDR2 SYGVKD come from the germline V gene. This CDR3 region has 14 residues. The CDR3 DNA sequence: TGTGCCATCAGTGGTAGCGGGGGGAACAATGAGCAGTTCTTC. This sequence encodes CAISGSGGNNEQFF.

This clonotype was observed at least ten times. This beta chain slipped into a library made for alpha chains as a stray read, so its size is not meaningful. The rearrangement joins TRBV4-2 to TRBJ2-7; 9 nucleotides align to TRBD2. Trimming cost V 1 base and J 6 bases; bases outside gene matches: 10. Germline V lookup: CDR1 LGHNA, CDR2 YNFKEQ. The CDR3 has 16 residues. In nucleotides, the CDR3 is TGTGCCAGCAGCCAAGCGTCTGTAGCGGGGGAGAGCGAGCAGTACTTC. Amino acids: CASSQASVAGESEQYF.

This clonotype was counted only a few times. This beta chain is an unintended read in a library built for alpha chains; its size means little. The CDR3 nucleotides read TGTGCCAGCAGCCCCGGGACAGGGTTGGACTACGAGCAGTACTTC. This sequence encodes CASSPGTGLDYEQYF. The rearrangement uses TRBV12-3 or TRBV12-4 and TRBJ2-7; 9 positions match TRBD1. The V and J ends lost 6 bases and 3 bases, in that order; junction bases with no gene match: 9. The CDR3 is 15 residues long.

This clonotype was recorded at least ten times. The size of this beta chain means little, since it is a stray read in a library made for alpha chains. The chain joins TRBV28 to TRBJ1-2; no reliable D call. Deletions cut 3 bases from V and 7 bases from J, with 9 bases between. The germline V gene encodes CDR1 MDHEN and CDR2 SYDVKM. The CDR3 spans 12 residues. The CDR3 sequence: CASSLGWPGYTF. The CDR3 DNA is TGTGCCAGCAGTTTGGGGTGGCCTGGCTACACCTTC.

This clonotype showed up many times. This beta chain slipped into a library made for alpha chains as a stray read, so its size is not meaningful. The chain links TRBV12-3 or TRBV12-4 to TRBJ2-7, with D unresolved. Trimming stripped 5 bases from V and 6 bases from J, with 11 bases between. The CDR3 spans 12 residues. The CDR3 DNA follows: TGTGCCAGCAGTCTCCCCTCGCCCGAGCAGTACTTC. Protein sequence: CASSLPSPEQYF.

As for this clonotype: Being off target in a library aimed at alpha chains, this beta chain has a size of little meaning. The chain has TRBV20-1 and TRBJ1-5; maybe TRBD1 (6 bases). Between the trimmed V and J ends, which lost 5 bases and 6 bases, there was a span of 14 bases. Germline V gene lookup returns CDR1 DFQATT and CDR2 SNEGSKA (reference sequence). This CDR3 spans 13 amino acids. DNA of the CDR3: TGCAGTGCTTGGGACATGGCGGGTCAGCCCCAGCATTTT. Translating gives CSAWDMAGQPQHF.

At least ten counts were recorded for this clonotype. Because the library targeted alpha chains, this beta chain is an off-target read whose size means little. The V call is TRBV11-3, the J call TRBJ2-1, with 8 positions matching TRBD2. V lost 1 base and J lost 6; bases outside the gene matches: 5. The CDR3 consists of 15 residues. The V gene's germline CDR1 is SGHNT and CDR2 YENEEA. The CDR3: CASSLGGTSRNEQFF. The CDR3 bases are TGTGCCAGCAGCTTAGGGGGGACTAGTCGCAATGAGCAGTTCTTC.

The table lists this clonotype with a few counts. This beta chain is an unintended read in a library built for alpha chains; its size means little. J is TRBJ2-2 and V is TRBV29-1, with 10 positions matching TRBD1. Germline-derived CDR1 and CDR2 are SQVTM and ANQGSEA. The CDR3 extends over 12 amino acids. V shed 7 bases and J 11 bases; nucleotides not matched to a gene: 7. As DNA, the CDR3 is TGCAGCGCGGGACAGGGGATGGGCGAGCTGTTTTTT. Encoded protein: CSAGQGMGELFF.

Sample share makes this clonotype medium-sized. This beta chain represents an off-target read in a library built for alpha chains; its size is of limited meaning. The genes are TRBV12-3 or TRBV12-4 and TRBJ2-7, with D possibly matching TRBD1 (6 bases). This CDR3 is built from 15 residues. V was trimmed by 4 bases and J by 0 bases, leaving 13 bases between them. CDR3 protein: CASSSTTGFSYEQYF. CDR3 sequence (DNA): TGTGCCAGCAGTTCTACGACAGGATTCTCCTACGAGCAGTACTTC.

This clonotype is medium-sized (0.01 to 0.1%) by share. Within a library made for alpha chains, this beta chain is off target, and its count is uninformative. The rearrangement links TRBV20-1 to TRBJ1-4, with 9 nucleotides matching TRBD1. There are 16 residues in the CDR3. CDR1 DFQATT and CDR2 SNEGSKA come from the germline V gene (reference sequence). Trimming cost V 3 bases and J 0 bases; bases outside gene matches: 5. CDR3 in DNA: TGCAGTGCTAGGAGACAGGGGGTCTCAACTAATGAAAAACTGTTTTTT. Protein sequence: CSARRQGVSTNEKLFF.

Relative to its sample, this clonotype is medium-sized (0.01 to 0.1%). This beta chain is off target for a library built for alpha chains, so its abundance means little. The chain carries TRBV3-1 and TRBJ1-3, with TRBD1 matching 7 bases. Germline V gene sequence: CDR1 LGHDT, CDR2 YNNKEL (reference sequence). V shed 4 bases, J shed 0 bases, and the junction held 6 bases outside the gene matches. This CDR3 spans 16 amino acids. This chain's CDR3 is CASSRGTGDSGNTIYF. The CDR3 DNA is TGTGCCAGCAGCCGAGGAACAGGGGACTCTGGAAACACCATATATTTT.

This clonotype appeared many times. With the library built for alpha chains, this beta chain is off target and its frequency is not meaningful. The chain has TRBV20-1 and TRBJ1-6, with TRBD1 identical over 9 bases. CDR3 length: 16 residues. From germline, CDR1 is DFQATT and CDR2 SNEGSKA (reference sequence). J lost 7 bases, V lost 3 bases, and 10 bases had no gene match. The CDR3 reads CSASSGTGKRNSPLHF. For the CDR3, the DNA is TGCAGTGCTAGTTCCGGGACAGGGAAAAGGAATTCACCCCTCCACTTT.

The sample holds many counts of this clonotype. This beta chain came through as a stray read in a library set up for alpha chains, and its size says little. V is TRBV25-1 and J is TRBJ2-1, with a tentative D call TRBD2 (6 bases). This CDR3 contains 14 residues. CDR1 is MGHDK, CDR2 SYGVNS, per germline. V was trimmed by 2 bases and J by 1 base, leaving 6 bases between them. The CDR3 sequence: CASSEGTSYNEQFF. DNA for the CDR3: TGTGCCAGCAGTGAAGGGACTTCCTACAATGAGCAGTTCTTC.

This clonotype was detected many times. The library was built for alpha chains, so this beta chain is an off-target read and its size means little. The V and J genes are TRBV5-1 and TRBJ1-2; D gene uncertain. Germline V gene sequence: CDR1 SGHRS, CDR2 YFSETQ. The CDR3 totals 13 residues. V lost 0 bases, J lost 3 bases, and 6 bases lay in between. CDR3 protein: CASSLEADYGYTF. CDR3 nucleotide sequence: TGCGCCAGCAGCTTGGAAGCCGACTATGGCTACACCTTC.